A selection of T cell receptor beta chains follows, all from one sample in a study of T cell changes during pregnancy in multiple sclerosis. Assay used: immunoSEQ multiplex PCR; TCRdb lists only in-frame clones, some missing. The repertoire holds about 59,000 clones, with about 93% as singletons. The sequencing used CD8+ T cells from peripheral blood mononuclear cells, collected in the third trimester of pregnancy. The receptors stem from a female donor with multiple sclerosis, enrolled in a pregnancy study. CDR3s include the opening cysteine and the closing phenylalanine or tryptophan. The order of the fields is clone size, J gene, V gene, D gene, CDR3 protein, CDR3 DNA. The D gene is left open where the match is weak. Only part of the rows carry a size: once, few, many, or a class if the clone is expanded.

abundance: once
j_gene: TRBJ2-1
v_gene: TRBV5-6
d_gene: .
CDR3aa: CASSPTSPLEQFF
CDR3nt: TGTGCCAGCAGCCCGACTAGTCCCCTTGAGCAGTTCTTC

abundance: .
j_gene: TRBJ1-2
v_gene: TRBV4-3
d_gene: .
CDR3aa: CASSQGAGYGYTF
CDR3nt: TGCGCCAGCAGCCAGGGGGCGGGCTATGGCTACACCTTC

abundance: .
j_gene: TRBJ2-2
v_gene: TRBV29-1
d_gene: TRBD2
CDR3aa: CSVAGTSLIGDTGELFF
CDR3nt: TGCAGCGTCGCCGGGACTAGCTTAATCGGTGACACCGGGGAGCTGTTTTTT

abundance: .
j_gene: TRBJ1-1
v_gene: TRBV7-6
d_gene: TRBD1
CDR3aa: CASSQPMTGGVNTEAFF
CDR3nt: TGTGCCAGCAGCCAACCGATGACAGGGGGTGTTAACACTGAAGCTTTCTTT

abundance: .
j_gene: TRBJ1-1
v_gene: TRBV19
d_gene: .
CDR3aa: CASSMDPEGYTEAFF
CDR3nt: TGTGCCAGTAGTATGGACCCAGAGGGTTACACTGAAGCTTTCTTT

abundance: .
j_gene: TRBJ2-1
v_gene: TRBV20-1
d_gene: .
CDR3aa: CSARGGDEQFF
CDR3nt: TGCAGTGCTAGAGGCGGGGATGAGCAGTTCTTC

abundance: .
j_gene: TRBJ1-1
v_gene: TRBV4-2
d_gene: .
CDR3aa: CASSRGTGMDTEAFF
CDR3nt: TGTGCCAGCAGCCGAGGAACAGGGATGGACACTGAAGCTTTCTTT

abundance: .
j_gene: TRBJ1-1
v_gene: TRBV5-1
d_gene: TRBD1
CDR3aa: CASSLGQGVEAFF
CDR3nt: TGCGCCAGCAGCTTGGGACAGGGCGTGGAAGCTTTCTTT

abundance: .
j_gene: TRBJ2-1
v_gene: TRBV13
d_gene: .
CDR3aa: CASSLDSGAHNEQFF
CDR3nt: TGTGCCAGCAGCTTAGATAGCGGAGCTCACAATGAGCAGTTCTTC

abundance: .
j_gene: TRBJ2-2
v_gene: TRBV7-9
d_gene: TRBD2
CDR3aa: CASSLAVGGLAGAGELFF
CDR3nt: TGTGCCAGCAGCTTAGCAGTTGGGGGACTAGCTGGGGCCGGGGAGCTGTTTTTT

abundance: .
j_gene: TRBJ2-7
v_gene: TRBV9
d_gene: .
CDR3aa: CASSVDPGQNRYEQYF
CDR3nt: TGTGCCAGCAGCGTAGACCCAGGACAGAATCGGTACGAGCAGTACTTC

abundance: .
j_gene: TRBJ2-7
v_gene: TRBV18
d_gene: TRBD2
CDR3aa: CASSDSGSGEQYF
CDR3nt: TGTGCCAGCTCAGATAGCGGGAGCGGTGAGCAGTACTTC

abundance: .
j_gene: TRBJ2-7
v_gene: TRBV2
d_gene: .
CDR3aa: CASSPFVEQYF
CDR3nt: TGTGCCAGCAGTCCGTTTGTAGAGCAGTACTTC

abundance: .
j_gene: TRBJ2-1
v_gene: TRBV19
d_gene: .
CDR3aa: CASSIQSGAHEQFF
CDR3nt: TGTGCCAGTAGTATTCAGAGCGGAGCCCATGAGCAGTTCTTC

abundance: once
j_gene: TRBJ1-1
v_gene: TRBV6-1
d_gene: TRBD1
CDR3aa: CASNRGTEAFF
CDR3nt: TGTGCCAGCAACAGGGGCACTGAAGCTTTCTTT

abundance: .
j_gene: TRBJ1-1
v_gene: TRBV5-1
d_gene: TRBD1
CDR3aa: CASSLEGQGAGITEAFF
CDR3nt: TGCGCCAGCAGCTTGGAAGGACAGGGGGCAGGGATCACTGAAGCTTTCTTT

abundance: .
j_gene: TRBJ2-1
v_gene: TRBV7-9
d_gene: TRBD2
CDR3aa: CASSLEGGSSYNEQFF
CDR3nt: TGTGCCAGCAGCTTAGAGGGCGGGAGCTCCTACAATGAGCAGTTCTTC

abundance: .
j_gene: TRBJ1-4
v_gene: TRBV5-1
d_gene: .
CDR3aa: CASSYTKSGVLSTNEKLFF
CDR3nt: TGCGCCAGCAGCTATACCAAATCCGGGGTGCTTTCAACTAATGAAAAACTGTTTTTT

abundance: once
j_gene: TRBJ2-7
v_gene: TRBV5-4
d_gene: TRBD2
CDR3aa: CASSPASGSYEQYF
CDR3nt: TGTGCCAGCAGCCCGGCTAGCGGGTCCTACGAGCAGTACTTC

abundance: .
j_gene: TRBJ1-1
v_gene: TRBV5-1
d_gene: .
CDR3aa: CASSPLQNMNTEAFF
CDR3nt: TGCGCCAGCAGCCCCCTTCAGAACATGAACACTGAAGCTTTCTTT